This is a list of T cell receptor beta chains from one sample in a study of Graves' ophthalmopathy and Graves' hyperthyroidism. TCRdb reprocessed the multiplex PCR reads with MiXCR, giving one entry per CDR3 protein. The data hold some 350,000 distinct CDR3 sequences, with 17% observed a single time. The source material was peripheral blood. These receptors came from an adult woman with stable Graves' hyperthyroidism. The CDR3 runs from the conserved cysteine through the conserved F or W. D genes are given only for firm matches. Not every row has a clone size; where given, it reads once, few, many or a size class.

J,size,V,D,DNA,CDR3
TRBJ2-7,few,TRBV20-1,TRBD2,TGCAGTGCTAGAGATTATCGCGGGAGGTTTAACTACGAGCAGTACTTC,CSARDYRGRFNYEQYF
TRBJ2-1,once,TRBV20-1,.,TGCAGTGCTAGAGCCGGGGCCCGTGAGCAGTTCTTC,CSARAGAREQFF
TRBJ2-5,many,TRBV28,.,TGTGCCAGCAAAGCATTGGAGACCCAGTACTTC,CASKALETQYF
TRBJ2-7,many,TRBV19,.,TGTGCCAGTAGTGAACAATCCCGGGATGAGGAGCAGTACTTC,CASSEQSRDEEQYF
TRBJ2-7,once,TRBV20-1,.,TGCAGTGGCCGGGGTTCCACCTACGAGCAGTACTTC,CSGRGSTYEQYF
TRBJ2-3,few,TRBV3-1,TRBD2,TGTGCCAGCAGCCCCCCGAGGAGCGGGAGGGGGGGTACGCAGTATTTT,CASSPPRSGRGGTQYF
TRBJ2-7,many,TRBV29-1,.,TGCAGCGGTTCAGGAGACTACGAGCAGTACTTC,CSGSGDYEQYF
TRBJ1-1,many,TRBV28,.,TGTGCCAGCAGTTTGTTGCCCCTCCTCAGGGACACTGAAGCTTTCTTT,CASSLLPLLRDTEAFF
TRBJ2-5,many,TRBV10-3,.,TGTGCCACCAGGGACATCCAAGAGACCCAGTACTTC,CATRDIQETQYF
TRBJ2-7,.,TRBV2,TRBD2,TGTGCCAGCAGTGATTGGGGGGGGGAGCAGTACTTC,CASSDWGGEQYF
TRBJ2-5,many,TRBV5-1,.,TGCGCCAGCAGCCAGAGACAGGAGTGGACACAAGAGACCCAGTACTTC,CASSQRQEWTQETQYF
TRBJ1-2,.,TRBV27,.,TGTGCCAGCAGGCTACAGGGAGCCTACACCTTC,CASRLQGAYTF
TRBJ2-7,many,TRBV7-2,TRBD1,TGTGCCAGCAGCTTAGCCGCTACTACACAGGGGTCCTACGAGCAGTACTTC,CASSLAATTQGSYEQYF
TRBJ1-1,many,TRBV19,.,TGTGCCAGTAGTATCACAGGGACTGTGGCTTTCTTT,CASSITGTVAFF
TRBJ2-6,.,TRBV25-1,.,TGTGCCAGCAAAACCCCCCACCGGACAGGGAGGGCCTCTGGGGCCAACGTCCTGACTTTC,CASKTPHRTGRASGANVLTF
TRBJ1-5,many,TRBV14,.,TGTGCCAGCAGCCAAAATTCAGATCAGCCCCAGCATTTT,CASSQNSDQPQHF
TRBJ1-3,many,TRBV11-1,TRBD1,TGTGCCAGCAGCCGATCAGGGGGCTCGTCTGGAAACACCATATATTTT,CASSRSGGSSGNTIYF
TRBJ1-1,many,TRBV6-1,.,TGTGCCAGCAGTCGAGGATTCGTGGCTGAAGCTTTCTTT,CASSRGFVAEAFF
TRBJ2-5,many,TRBV20-1,.,TGCAGTGCAGAGGGGGGGGGAGGGGAGACCCAGTACTTC,CSAEGGGGETQYF
TRBJ2-1,.,TRBV6-1,.,TGTGCCAGCAGTGAACTTGGTAGCTCCCCCTACAATGAGCAGTTCTTC,CASSELGSSPYNEQFF
TRBJ2-7,.,TRBV6-8,TRBD2,TGTGCCAGCAGGGGAGGCGGGGGGCGCCGGGACGAGCAGTACTTC,CASRGGGGRRDEQYF
TRBJ2-5,many,TRBV6-5,TRBD2,TGTGCCAGCAGGTCTAGCGGGACGAGCACCCAGTACTTC,CASRSSGTSTQYF
TRBJ2-5,few,TRBV4-1,.,TGCGCCAGCAGCCACGGGGGACCTCAAGAGACCCAGTACTTC,CASSHGGPQETQYF
TRBJ2-2,.,TRBV30,.,TGTGCCTGCCTGGGACACGGGAACTCCGGGGATCTGTTTTTT,CACLGHGNSGDLFF
TRBJ2-7,many,TRBV6-1,.,TGTGCCAGCAGTGAAACGGGACGTCCGTACGAGCAGTACTTC,CASSETGRPYEQYF
TRBJ1-2,.,TRBV19,.,TGTGCCAGTAGTATAGATCGACAGCACTATGGCTACACCTTC,CASSIDRQHYGYTF
TRBJ2-7,many,TRBV20-1,.,TGCAGTGCTCAGCGGAGCTCCTACGAGCAGTACTTC,CSAQRSSYEQYF
TRBJ1-2,many,TRBV19,.,TGTGCCAGTAGTCGGCGGCAGCCGAACTATGGCTACACCTTC,CASSRRQPNYGYTF